One and the same sample provided the 8 T cell receptor beta chains below, sequenced in a study of blood T cell repertoires in COVID-19. Using immunoSEQ multiplex PCR, the repertoire was profiled, and TCRdb retains in-frame clones only, with some absent. The data contain roughly 250,000 clones, over 80% of them singletons. The sample was PBMCs or T cells enriched from blood (not recorded which). The receptors were sampled from a woman under 30 who had recovered from COVID-19.

The chain uses TRBV2 and TRBJ2-1; 7 positions agree with TRBD2. Germline assignment: CDR1 SNHLY and CDR2 FYNNEI. The CDR3 sequence is 12 residues long. V dropped 5 bases and J dropped 7; count of bases not matched to a gene: 2. This chain's CDR3 is CASSSAGNEQFF. In DNA, the CDR3 is TGTGCCAGCAGTTCAGCGGGAAATGAGCAGTTCTTC.

The chain combines TRBV6-5 with TRBJ1-2, with 9 bases matching TRBD1. The CDR3 has 15 residues. Germline values: CDR1 MNHEY, CDR2 SVGAGI. After removal of 6 bases from V and 7 bases from J, the junction contained 12 bases not matched to a gene. CDR3: CASSLTPGQGGGYTF. Here the CDR3 DNA reads TGTGCCAGCAGCCTAACACCGGGACAGGGTGGTGGCTACACCTTC.

The chain employs TRBV5-4 and TRBJ2-1; 10 bases line up with TRBD2. Germline CDR1 and CDR2: SGHNT and YYREEE (reference sequence). This CDR3 is 16 amino acids long. V was pared by 2 bases and J by 7 bases, with 9 bases of the junction left unmatched. The CDR3 sequence: CASSFPLAGVVNEQFF. The DNA of the CDR3 is TGTGCCAGCAGCTTCCCCCTAGCGGGAGTAGTGAATGAGCAGTTCTTC.

This clone was observed a single time. This chain uses TRBV19 with TRBJ2-7, with 11 bases fitting TRBD2. CDR3 length: 14 residues. Germline assignment: CDR1 LNHDA and CDR2 SQIVND (reference sequence). Germline trimming cut 6 bases from V and 4 bases from J; bases unmatched to any gene: 5. This CDR3 is CASRKLAGEYEQYF. The DNA of the CDR3 is TGTGCCAGTAGAAAACTAGCGGGAGAGTACGAGCAGTACTTC. Combining the CDR3 with reference TRBV19 and TRBJ2-7 gives the whole variable domain DGGITQSPKYLFRKEGQNVTLSCEQNLNHDAMYWYRQDPGQGLRLIYYSQIVNDFQKGDIAEGYSVSREKKESFPLTVTSAQKNPTAFYLCASRKLAGEYEQYFGPGTRLTVT.

This clone has only a few counts. The chain carries TRBV2 and TRBJ2-2; tentative D call: TRBD2 (6 bases). This CDR3 spans 13 amino acids. The V end lost 8 bases, the J end lost 5 bases, and 12 bases lay between the germline ends. Germline loops: CDR1 SNHLY, CDR2 FYNNEI. CDR3 residues: CASGRGRTGELFF. CDR3 DNA sequence: TGTGCCAGCGGCCGTGGGAGGACCGGGGAGCTGTTTTTT.

The rearrangement joins TRBV11-3 to TRBJ1-1, with D possibly TRBD1 on 5 matching bases. The germline V gene encodes CDR1 SGHNT and CDR2 YENEEA. The CDR3 length is 17 residues. V gave up 4 bases and J gave up 4 bases, with 22 bases separating them. The chain's CDR3 is CASSYETFGERGTEAFF. CDR3 DNA: TGTGCCAGCAGCTATGAGACCTTTGGGGAAAGGGGCACTGAAGCTTTCTTT.

The chain recombines TRBV7-8 with TRBJ1-6; D perhaps matches TRBD1 (5 bases). The CDR3 contains 15 residues. Trimming pared 3 bases from V and 9 bases from J, leaving 15 bases between. CDR1 and CDR2 from the germline V gene are SGHVS and FQNEAQ. DNA for the CDR3: TGTGCCAGCAGCTTCTCGGACGGGGGGGTTTCACCCCTCCACTTT. It translates to CASSFSDGGVSPLHF.

V is TRBV5-4 and J is TRBJ1-6; TRBD1 matches 10 bases. The CDR3 extends over 14 amino acids. Germline trimming cut 4 bases from V and 7 bases from J; bases unmatched to any gene: 2. Germline values: CDR1 SGHNT, CDR2 YYREEE (reference sequence). This CDR3 is CASSRTGGNSPLHF. The CDR3 nucleotides read TGTGCCAGCAGCCGGACAGGGGGAAATTCACCCCTCCACTTT.